This T cell receptor (beta chain) was documented in a study of shared clonotypes between healthy human individuals. Study results and caveats: Naive subsets usually exceeded memory subsets in estimated richness.

Concerning this clone itself: Its specificity is not known.

Profiled with immunoSEQ multiplex PCR; TCRdb holds only in-frame clones, not every one. This table holds millions of clones, roughly 92% found once. The length of the CDR3 is 15 residues. V shed 5 bases and J shed 4 bases, with 14 bases lying between them. CDR1 and CDR2 from the germline V gene are SEHNR and FQNEAQ (reference sequence). The J gene is TRBJ1-4, the V gene TRBV7-9; D ambiguous. Sequenced sample: naive CD4+ T cells sorted from blood. Sample subset: CD45RA+ positively selected. This TCR was sampled from a man between 18 and 35 years old in good health. CDR3 loop: CASSPFVGFNEKLFF. The CDR3 region has the DNA TGTGCCAGCAGCCCCTTTGTTGGGTTTAATGAAAAACTGTTTTTT.